These T cell receptor beta chains were read from a single sample in a study of T-cell reconstitution after alpha-beta-depleted transplantation in children. In TCRdb, the PCR reads were re-called with MiXCR into one record per CDR3 protein. The sample has around 680,000 distinct CDR3 sequences, roughly 15% seen once. Specimen: PBMCs from the stem cell graft donor, collected from the stem cell graft. The source is a human donor who donated a stem cell graft to a child with acute myeloid leukemia. Each CDR3 is given with its conserved first and last residue. The D gene is left open where the match is weak. A clone size is listed for some rows: how often the clone was seen (once, few, many), or a class if it is expanded.

NA,NA,TRBV15,TRBJ1-5,TGTGCCACCAGCAGAGAGACGTATCAGCCCCAGCATTTT,CATSRETYQPQHF
TRBD1,NA,TRBV15,TRBJ1-6,TGTGCCACCAGCAGAGATCTAGGGGGCGGCGGGAGACCCAACTTT,CATSRDLGGGGRPNF
NA,many,TRBV20-1,TRBJ2-1,TGCAGTGCTAGCTTGGGCGGTTACAATGAGCAGTTCTTC,CSASLGGYNEQFF
TRBD1,few,TRBV10-3,TRBJ2-6,TGTGCCATCAGTCCGGGACAGGGGGCGGCTTTAACTGGGGCCAACGTCCTGACTTTC,CAISPGQGAALTGANVLTF
NA,few,TRBV6-2/TRBV6-3,TRBJ2-2,TGTGCCAGCAGTTACCGGAACAGGGGGGAGCTGTTTTTT,CASSYRNRGELFF
NA,many,TRBV12-3/TRBV12-4,TRBJ1-3,TGTGCCAGCAGGAATCAACAGGGAATTGGAAACACCATATATTTT,CASRNQQGIGNTIYF
TRBD1,NA,TRBV7-9,TRBJ2-2,TGTGCCAGCAGCTCCGGGACAGGGCCCCTGATGTTTTTT,CASSSGTGPLMFF
TRBD2,NA,TRBV20-1,TRBJ2-1,TGCAGTGCTTTCGGCCCGGGGGGGCAGGACTCCTACAATGAGCAGTTCTTC,CSAFGPGGQDSYNEQFF
TRBD1,many,TRBV12-3/TRBV12-4,TRBJ2-7,TGTGCCAGCAGTCCACAGGGGGCTGGCTACGAGCAGTACTTC,CASSPQGAGYEQYF
TRBD1,few,TRBV20-1,TRBJ1-1,TGCAGTGCCCCACCCGGTAACAGGGGCTGGAACACTGAAGCTTTCTTT,CSAPPGNRGWNTEAFF
NA,few,TRBV6-2/TRBV6-3,TRBJ1-5,TGTGCCAGCAGTTATACGAGGCGAACGGATCAGCCCCAGCATTTT,CASSYTRRTDQPQHF
NA,few,TRBV7-9,TRBJ2-3,TGTGCCAGCAGCCGGAGGGTAGATACGCAGTATTTT,CASSRRVDTQYF
NA,many,TRBV25-1,TRBJ2-3,TGTGCCAGCAGTGCGGGCGGGGGCACAGATACGCAGTATTTT,CASSAGGGTDTQYF
NA,many,TRBV20-1,TRBJ2-1,TGCAGTGCCCAGGACAGCCCCTCCTACAATGAGCAGTTCTTC,CSAQDSPSYNEQFF
NA,many,TRBV20-1,TRBJ2-5,TGCAGTGCGCCGACTAGTGGGGCAGAGACCCAGTACTTC,CSAPTSGAETQYF
NA,NA,TRBV4-1,TRBJ1-1,TGCGCCAGCAGCCAAGTCACAGTGAACACTGAAGCTTTCTTT,CASSQVTVNTEAFF
TRBD1,many,TRBV20-1,TRBJ1-5,TGCAGTTTGGACTATACCGGGACAGGGGTTAGGAGCAATCAGCCCCAGCATTTT,CSLDYTGTGVRSNQPQHF
TRBD2,many,TRBV4-3,TRBJ2-1,TGCGCCAGCAGCCAAGATTGGTGGCGGGGGAGCTCCTACAATGAGCAGTTCTTC,CASSQDWWRGSSYNEQFF
TRBD1,many,TRBV12-3/TRBV12-4,TRBJ2-3,TGTGCCAGCAGTACAAACAGGGGCGCAGATACGCAGTATTTT,CASSTNRGADTQYF
NA,many,TRBV6-1,TRBJ1-3,TGTGCCAGCAGAGGGCTTGGGTCTGGAAACACCATATATTTT,CASRGLGSGNTIYF